This T cell receptor (beta chain) is drawn from a study of radiation and T cells in renal cell carcinoma. Whole-study context: Nephrectomy followed 15 Gy stereotactic body radiation by 4 weeks. Points from the study as a whole: Pretreatment tumor biopsies were lacking, so baseline clonotypes are unknown. Top tumor clonotypes rose in blood 2 weeks post-radiation, then contracted.

Notes on this clone: The antigen is unknown.

Time point noted: baseline pretreatment blood. Specified treatment: 15 Gy SBRT to primary tumor, nephrectomy 4 weeks later. After SBRT, blood was collected at 2 and 4 weeks, plus baseline. Only in-frame clones appear in the TCRdb table, and some are missing; sequencing was by immunoSEQ multiplex PCR. This table has around 64,000 clones, over 70% appearing once. CDR3 length equals 16 residues. The germline V gene has CDR1 SGHAT and CDR2 FQNNGV. V lost 1 base, J lost 7 bases, and 10 bases stayed unmatched. This receptor was identified in a man between 60 and 70 years old with renal cell carcinoma. The rearrangement uses TRBV11-2 and TRBJ2-1, with 7 bases that match TRBD2. This specimen consisted of blood, obtained from a patient whose treatment included radiotherapy and nephrectomy. The chain's CDR3 is CASSLANNGRSNEQFF. CDR3 coding DNA: TGTGCCAGCAGCTTAGCGAATAACGGGAGGAGTAATGAGCAGTTCTTC.